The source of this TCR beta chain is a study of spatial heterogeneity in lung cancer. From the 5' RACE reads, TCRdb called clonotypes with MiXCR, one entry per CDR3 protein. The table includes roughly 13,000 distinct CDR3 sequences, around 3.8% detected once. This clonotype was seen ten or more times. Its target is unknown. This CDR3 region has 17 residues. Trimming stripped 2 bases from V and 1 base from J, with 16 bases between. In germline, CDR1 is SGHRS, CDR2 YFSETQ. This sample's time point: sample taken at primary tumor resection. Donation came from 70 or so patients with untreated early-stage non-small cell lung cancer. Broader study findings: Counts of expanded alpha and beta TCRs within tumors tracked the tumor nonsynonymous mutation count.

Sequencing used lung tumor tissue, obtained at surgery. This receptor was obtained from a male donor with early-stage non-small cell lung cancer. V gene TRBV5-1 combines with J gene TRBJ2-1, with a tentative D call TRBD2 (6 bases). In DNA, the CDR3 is TGCGCCAGCAGCTTTCCGGCCGGGGGTCTGTCCTACAATGAGCAGTTCTTC. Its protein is CASSFPAGGLSYNEQFF.